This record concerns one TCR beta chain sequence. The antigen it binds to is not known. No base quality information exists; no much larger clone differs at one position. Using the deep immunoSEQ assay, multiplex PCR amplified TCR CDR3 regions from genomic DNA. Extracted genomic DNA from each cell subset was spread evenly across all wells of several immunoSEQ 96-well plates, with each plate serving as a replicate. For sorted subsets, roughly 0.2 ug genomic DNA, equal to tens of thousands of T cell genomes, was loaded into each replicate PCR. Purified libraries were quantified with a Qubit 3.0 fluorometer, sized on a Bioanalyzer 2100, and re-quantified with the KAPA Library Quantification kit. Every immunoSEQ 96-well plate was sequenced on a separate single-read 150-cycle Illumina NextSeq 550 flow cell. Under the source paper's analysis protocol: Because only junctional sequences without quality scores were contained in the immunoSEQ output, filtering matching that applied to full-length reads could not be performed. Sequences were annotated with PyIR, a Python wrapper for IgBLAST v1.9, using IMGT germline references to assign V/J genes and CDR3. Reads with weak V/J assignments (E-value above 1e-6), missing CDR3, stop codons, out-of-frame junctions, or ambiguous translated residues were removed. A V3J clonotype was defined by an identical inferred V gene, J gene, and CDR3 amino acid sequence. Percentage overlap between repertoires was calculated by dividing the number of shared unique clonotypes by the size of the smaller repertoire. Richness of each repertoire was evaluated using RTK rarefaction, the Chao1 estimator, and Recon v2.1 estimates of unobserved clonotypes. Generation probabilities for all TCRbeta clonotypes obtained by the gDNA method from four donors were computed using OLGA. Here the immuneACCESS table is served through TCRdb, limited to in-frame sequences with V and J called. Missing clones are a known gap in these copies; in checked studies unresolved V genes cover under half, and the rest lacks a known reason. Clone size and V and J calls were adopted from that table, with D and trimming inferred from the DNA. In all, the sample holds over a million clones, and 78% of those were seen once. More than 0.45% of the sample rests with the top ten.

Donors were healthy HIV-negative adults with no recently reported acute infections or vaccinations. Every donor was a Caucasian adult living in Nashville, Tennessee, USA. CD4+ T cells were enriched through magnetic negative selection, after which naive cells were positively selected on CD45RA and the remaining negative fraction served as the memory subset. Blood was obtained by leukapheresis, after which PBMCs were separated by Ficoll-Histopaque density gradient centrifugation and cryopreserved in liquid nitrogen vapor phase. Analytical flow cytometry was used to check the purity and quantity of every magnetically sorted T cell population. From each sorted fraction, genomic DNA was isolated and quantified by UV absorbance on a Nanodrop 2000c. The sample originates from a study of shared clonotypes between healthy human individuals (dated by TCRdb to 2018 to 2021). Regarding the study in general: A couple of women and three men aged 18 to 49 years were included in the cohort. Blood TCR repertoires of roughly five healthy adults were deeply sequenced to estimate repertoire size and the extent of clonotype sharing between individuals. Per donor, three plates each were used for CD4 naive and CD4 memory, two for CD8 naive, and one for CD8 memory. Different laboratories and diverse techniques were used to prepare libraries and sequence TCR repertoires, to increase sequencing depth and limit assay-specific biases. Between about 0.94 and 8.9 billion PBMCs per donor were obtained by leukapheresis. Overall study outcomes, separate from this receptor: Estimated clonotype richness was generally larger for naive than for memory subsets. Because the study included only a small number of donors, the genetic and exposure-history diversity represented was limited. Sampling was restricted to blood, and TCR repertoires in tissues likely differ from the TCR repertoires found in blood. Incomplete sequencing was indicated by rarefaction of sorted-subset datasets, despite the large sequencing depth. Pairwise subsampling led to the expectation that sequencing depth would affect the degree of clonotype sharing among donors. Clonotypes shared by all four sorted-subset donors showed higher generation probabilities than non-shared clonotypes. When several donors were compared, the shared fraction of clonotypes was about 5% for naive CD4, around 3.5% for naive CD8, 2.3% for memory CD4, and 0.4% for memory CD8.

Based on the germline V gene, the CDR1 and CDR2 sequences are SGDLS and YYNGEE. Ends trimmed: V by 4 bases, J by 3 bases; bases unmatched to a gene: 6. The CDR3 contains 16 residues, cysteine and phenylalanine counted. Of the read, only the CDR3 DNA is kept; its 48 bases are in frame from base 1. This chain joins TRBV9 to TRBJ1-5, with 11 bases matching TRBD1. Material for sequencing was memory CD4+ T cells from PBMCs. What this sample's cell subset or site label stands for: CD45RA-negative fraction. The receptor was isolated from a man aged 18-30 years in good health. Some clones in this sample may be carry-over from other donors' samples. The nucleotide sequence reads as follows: TGTGCCAGCAGCCCAGGGACAGGGGGTTCCAATCAGCCCCAGCATTTT. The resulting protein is CASSPGTGGSNQPQHF. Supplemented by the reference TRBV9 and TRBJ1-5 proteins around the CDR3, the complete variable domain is DSGVTQTPKHLITATGQRVTLRCSPRSGDLSVYWYQQSLDQGLQFLIQYYNGEERAKGNILERFSAQQFPDLHSELNLSSLELGDSALYFCASSPGTGGSNQPQHFGDGTRLSIL.